What follows are 10 T cell receptor beta chains derived from one specimen sequenced in a study of cytomegalovirus exposure and HLA in healthy donors. The PCR had 60 Vbeta and 13 Jbeta primers. The assay was immunoSEQ multiplex PCR, and TCRdb's table has in-frame clones only and misses some. This repertoire shows about 270,000 clones, roughly two thirds found once; its top ten account for approximately 2.5%. Sequencing input: PBMCs. Every receptor here comes from a female donor in good health and CMV-seronegative.

This clone has a handful of counts. The J gene is TRBJ1-4, the V gene TRBV9, with D possibly matching TRBD1 (5 bases). The CDR3 is 16 amino acids. Trimming shortened V by 4 bases and J by 8 bases, and 21 bases separated the two germline ends. CDR1 is SGDLS, CDR2 YYNGEE, per germline. The CDR3 region is CASSTSESGEGEKLFF. CDR3 nucleotide sequence: TGTGCCAGCAGCACGTCCGAATCGGGGGAAGGGGAAAAACTGTTTTTT.

V gene TRBV19 combines with J gene TRBJ1-4; no clear D. Trimming took off 4 bases at V and 0 bases at J, with 6 bases between the two ends. CDR1 LNHDA and CDR2 SQIVND come from the germline V gene (reference sequence). This CDR3 spans 14 amino acids. CDR3 in amino acids: CASSSQATNEKLFF. CDR3 coding DNA: TGTGCCAGTAGTAGCCAGGCAACTAATGAAAAACTGTTTTTT.

V gene TRBV7-8 combines with J gene TRBJ2-2, with 9 bases fitting TRBD1. The CDR3 extends over 15 amino acids. Germline trimming cut 2 bases from V and 7 bases from J; bases unmatched to any gene: 5. Germline V gene lookup returns CDR1 SGHVS and CDR2 FQNEAQ. CDR3 in amino acids: CASSLKDRGIGELFF. The CDR3 coding sequence is TGTGCCAGCAGCTTAAAGGACAGGGGCATCGGGGAGCTGTTTTTT. Looking up the rest from reference TRBV7-8 and TRBJ2-2 gives the full variable domain: GAGVSQSPRYKVAKRGQDVALRCDPISGHVSLFWYQQALGQGPEFLTYFQNEAQLDKSGLPSDRFFAERPEGSVSTLKIQRTQQEDSAVYLCASSLKDRGIGELFFGEGSRLTVL.

This clone was seen more than once but under ten times. The chain links TRBV6-6 to TRBJ2-7; 7 nucleotides align to TRBD1. This CDR3 comprises 16 residues. Germline-derived CDR1 and CDR2 are MNHNY and SVGAGI (reference sequence). The V segment lost 1 base and the J segment 0 bases; nucleotides outside the gene matches: 6. CDR3 in amino acids: CASSYLRQGDSYEQYF. The CDR3 DNA reads TGTGCCAGCAGTTACTTAAGACAGGGAGACTCCTACGAGCAGTACTTC.

This clone was observed a few times. This chain uses TRBV5-1 with TRBJ2-7; 10 nucleotides line up with TRBD2. The CDR3 loop spans 13 amino acids. The V gene end was trimmed by 5 bases and the J gene end by 4 bases; junction bases not matched to a gene: 3. CDR1 and CDR2 from the germline V gene are SGHRS and YFSETQ. The CDR3 nucleotides read TGCGCCAGCAGGTGGGGACTAGCGTACGAGCAGTACTTC. Residues: CASRWGLAYEQYF.

The chain has TRBV6-1 and TRBJ1-1; D call uncertain. The CDR3 is made up of 11 amino acids. In germline, CDR1 is MNHNS, CDR2 SASEGT. V was clipped by 0 bases and J by 12 bases, with 8 bases between them. The CDR3 protein is CASSEASVSFF. The CDR3 region has the DNA TGTGCCAGCAGTGAAGCGAGTGTGTCTTTCTTT.

The V and J genes are TRBV27 and TRBJ2-3, with 7 bases fitting TRBD2. J gave up 2 bases and V 4 bases, and 12 bases lay outside the gene matches. The germline CDR1 and CDR2 sequences are MNHEY and SMNVEV (reference sequence). CDR3 length equals 17 residues. Here the CDR3 DNA reads TGTGCCAGCAGTTCCAACTGGGCGGGAGTCGACACAGATACGCAGTATTTT. It specifies CASSSNWAGVDTDTQYF.

This rearrangement joins TRBV29-1 to TRBJ2-7; 9 bases are a match to TRBD1. CDR1 SQVTM and CDR2 ANQGSEA come from the germline V gene. After removal of 5 bases from V and 6 bases from J, the junction contained 11 bases not matched to a gene. This CDR3 comprises 14 residues. This CDR3 is CSVKSGTGWREQYF. The CDR3 nucleotides read TGCAGCGTTAAATCCGGGACAGGGTGGCGCGAGCAGTACTTC.

The rearrangement uses TRBV2 and TRBJ2-3; 8 bases fit TRBD1. The CDR3 totals 15 residues. CDR1 is SNHLY, CDR2 FYNNEI, per germline. The J segment lost 4 bases and the V segment lost 4 bases, leaving 7 bases of the junction unmatched. CDR3 nucleotide sequence: TGTGCCAGCAGTGTCCAGACAGGGGAATCAGATACGCAGTATTTT. Translation gives CASSVQTGESDTQYF.

The chain joins TRBV29-1 to TRBJ2-3, with no clear D. The CDR3 is 13 residues long. In germline, CDR1 is SQVTM, CDR2 ANQGSEA. V was clipped by 6 bases and J by 0 bases, with 10 bases between them. The DNA of the CDR3 is TGCAGCGTACAACAAAGTAGCACAGATACGCAGTATTTT. Translating gives CSVQQSSTDTQYF.